Listed below are T cell receptor beta chains from one sample, sequenced in a study of shared clonotypes between healthy human individuals. Generated by immunoSEQ multiplex PCR, the TCRdb table keeps only in-frame clones and is missing some. The sample has about 980,000 clones, more than 75% seen once; the top ten hold roughly 1.5%. The material sequenced was memory CD4+ T cells sorted from blood. The receptors shown here come from a man aged 18 to 30 in good health. CDR3s include the opening cysteine and the closing phenylalanine or tryptophan. The D gene is left open where the match is weak. Size tells how often a clone was seen (once, few, many) or the class of an expanded clone, and some rows leave it out.

d_call j_call v_call clone_size cdr3_aa cdr3_nt
- TRBJ2-2 TRBV5-6 - CASSSVKKTGELFF TGTGCCAGCAGCTCCGTCAAAAAAACCGGGGAGCTGTTTTTT
- TRBJ2-3 TRBV19 - CASNYGGTDTQYF TGTGCCAGTAACTATGGGGGCACAGATACGCAGTATTTT
TRBD1 TRBJ1-6 TRBV6-1 few CASAVSGQGLSPLHF TGTGCCAGCGCCGTCTCGGGACAGGGACTATCACCCCTCCACTTT
TRBD1 TRBJ2-6 TRBV4-1 - CASAYSGTGISGANVLTF TGCGCCAGCGCATACTCCGGGACAGGGATCTCTGGGGCCAACGTCCTGACTTTC
- TRBJ2-1 TRBV19 - CARVPGRSYNEQFF TGTGCCAGAGTTCCAGGGAGGTCCTACAATGAGCAGTTCTTC
TRBD1 TRBJ1-1 TRBV10-2 - CASSESQGIMAFF TGCGCCAGCAGTGAGTCACAGGGGATCATGGCTTTCTTT
- TRBJ1-2 TRBV9 - CASSTRDSNGYTF TGTGCCAGCAGCACCAGGGATAGCAATGGCTACACCTTC
TRBD1 TRBJ1-6 TRBV30 - CAWGSTGSYNSPLHF TGTGCCTGGGGATCGACAGGGTCCTATAATTCACCCCTCCACTTT
TRBD1 TRBJ2-7 TRBV5-3 - CARSYDNRGCAFEQYF TGTGCCAGAAGCTACGACAACAGGGGGTGTGCTTTCGAGCAGTACTTC
- TRBJ2-3 TRBV6-1 few CASSGPQRSDTQYF TGTGCCAGCAGTGGACCACAGAGATCAGATACGCAGTATTTT
- TRBJ1-6 TRBV10-1 - CASSAGDSPLHF TGCGCCAGCAGTGCAGGAGATTCACCCCTCCACTTT
TRBD2 TRBJ2-7 TRBV30 - CAWSAGASGRPHF TGTGCCTGGAGTGCTGGAGCTAGCGGGAGGCCCCACTTC
- TRBJ1-1 TRBV2 - CASSDLLLGGGWMNTEAFF TGTGCCAGCAGTGACCTGCTTCTCGGGGGCGGTTGGATGAACACTGAAGCTTTCTTT
- TRBJ1-4 TRBV19 - CASTLLARGTNEKLFF TGTGCCAGTACCTTACTCGCCCGGGGCACTAATGAAAAACTGTTTTTT
- TRBJ2-7 TRBV7-9 once CASSLGLANEQYF TGTGCCAGCAGCTTGGGGCTAGCCAACGAGCAGTACTTC
- TRBJ1-3 TRBV5-1 few CASSFQGDSGNTIYF TGCGCCAGCAGCTTCCAAGGGGACTCTGGAAACACCATATATTTT
TRBD1 TRBJ1-5 TRBV7-2 - CASSLDRVQPQHF TGTGCCAGCAGCCTCGACAGGGTCCAGCCCCAGCATTTT
TRBD1 TRBJ1-5 TRBV2 - CASSASDRENQPQHF TGTGCCAGCAGTGCCTCGGACAGGGAGAATCAGCCCCAGCATTTT
- TRBJ2-5 TRBV10-2 - CASSSVETQYF TGCGCCAGCAGTAGTGTGGAGACCCAGTACTTC
- TRBJ2-7 TRBV10-2 - CASSERVNYEQYF TGCGCCAGCAGTGAGCGGGTCAACTACGAGCAGTACTTC
- TRBJ1-1 TRBV9 - CASSGGRGTEAFF TGTGCCAGCAGCGGAGGGAGGGGCACTGAAGCTTTCTTT
- TRBJ1-3 TRBV7-6 - CASSQDSAGNTIYF TGTGCCAGCAGCCAGGACTCGGCTGGAAACACCATATATTTT
- TRBJ1-2 TRBV7-2 - CASSPTDNYGYTF TGTGCCAGCAGCCCAACAGATAACTATGGCTACACCTTC
- TRBJ2-2 TRBV5-4 - CASSLRQNTGELFF TGTGCCAGCAGCTTGCGACAGAACACCGGGGAGCTGTTTTTT
- TRBJ1-5 TRBV30 - CAWSLGGQPQHF TGTGCCTGGAGCCTCGGAGGTCAGCCCCAGCATTTT
TRBD2 TRBJ2-7 TRBV7-2 many CASSTGTSGSYEQYF TGTGCCAGCAGCACTGGGACTAGCGGCTCCTACGAGCAGTACTTC
- TRBJ1-3 TRBV7-9 - CASSHDNYSGNTIYF TGTGCCAGCAGCCATGACAACTACTCTGGAAACACCATATATTTT
- TRBJ2-7 TRBV19 - CASSSGFGYEQYF TGTGCCAGTAGCTCAGGGTTTGGCTACGAGCAGTACTTC
- TRBJ2-7 TRBV30 many CAWSVLTTGEQYF TGTGCCTGGAGTGTACTGACCACAGGCGAGCAGTACTTC
- TRBJ2-5 TRBV6-1 - CASSGNPGTTETQYF TGTGCCAGCAGTGGAAACCCCGGGACCACAGAGACCCAGTACTTC
TRBD1 TRBJ2-7 TRBV4-1 - CASSQGQGHYEQYF TGCGCCAGCAGCCAAGGACAGGGGCACTACGAGCAGTACTTC
TRBD2 TRBJ2-5 TRBV28 - CASSMGTSGSKETQYF TGTGCCAGCAGCATGGGGACTAGCGGTTCAAAAGAGACCCAGTACTTC
- TRBJ1-1 TRBV18 - CASSPVAGNTEAFF TGTGCCAGCTCACCAGTGGCGGGGAACACTGAAGCTTTCTTT
- TRBJ2-3 TRBV5-1 - CASSMSVARPDTQYF TGCGCCAGCAGCATGTCGGTAGCGCGACCCGATACGCAGTATTTT
TRBD2 TRBJ2-5 TRBV9 - CASSVSASGGGGTQYF TGTGCCAGCAGCGTCTCCGCCAGCGGGGGCGGTGGGACCCAGTACTTC
TRBD1 TRBJ2-7 TRBV7-6 few CASSLEQGSRYEQYF TGTGCCAGCAGCTTAGAACAGGGGTCCAGATACGAGCAGTACTTC
- TRBJ1-2 TRBV27 - CASSSAGNGYTF TGTGCCAGCAGTTCCGCGGGAAATGGCTACACCTTC
- TRBJ1-6 TRBV30 - CAWSSWGVGPLHF TGTGCCTGGAGCTCTTGGGGGGTAGGGCCCCTCCACTTT
TRBD1 TRBJ1-2 TRBV14 - CASSPGQGATYGYTF TGTGCCAGCAGCCCCGGACAGGGGGCAACCTATGGCTACACCTTC
- TRBJ2-6 TRBV4-3 - CASSQDYGGSPSGANVLTF TGCGCCAGCAGCCAAGATTATGGAGGCTCTCCCTCTGGGGCCAACGTCCTGACTTTC
- TRBJ1-6 TRBV19 few CASSTTQGSNSPLHF TGTGCCAGTAGTACCACTCAGGGATCGAATTCACCCCTCCACTTT
TRBD1 TRBJ1-2 TRBV5-1 - CASSSGDRGPYGYTF TGCGCCAGCAGCTCGGGTGACAGGGGGCCCTATGGCTACACCTTC
- TRBJ1-5 TRBV2 - CASMWGHQPQHF TGTGCCAGCATGTGGGGTCATCAGCCCCAGCATTTT
- TRBJ2-3 TRBV6-5 - CASSSRVETDTQYF TGTGCCAGCAGTTCCAGGGTAGAAACAGATACGCAGTATTTT
TRBD1 TRBJ2-4 TRBV5-1 once CASTPPTGQNIQYF TGCGCCAGCACCCCCCCGACGGGACAGAACATTCAGTACTTC